Listed below are T cell receptor beta chains from one sample, sequenced in a study of blood T cell repertoires in COVID-19. Data came from immunoSEQ multiplex PCR; TCRdb stores just in-frame clones and leaves some out. The sample has hundreds of thousands of clones; around nine tenths are singletons. The sample comprised peripheral blood. These receptors came from a man in his sixties who had recovered from COVID-19. Both conserved end residues are part of each CDR3. A D gene is named only where the DNA matches it firmly. Rows may omit the clone size; those that give it use once, few, many or a size class.

D gene: NA; clone size: NA; V gene: TRBV10-3; J gene: TRBJ1-2; CDR3 protein: CAISAAGDYGYTF; CDR3 DNA: TGTGCCATCAGTGCGGCAGGGGACTATGGCTACACCTTC
D gene: NA; clone size: NA; V gene: TRBV19; J gene: TRBJ1-6; CDR3 protein: CASSFTGGLILHF; CDR3 DNA: TGTGCCAGTAGCTTCACCGGCGGGCTTATCCTCCACTTT
D gene: NA; clone size: NA; V gene: TRBV5-4; J gene: TRBJ2-2; CDR3 protein: CASTTRGRRTGELFF; CDR3 DNA: TGTGCCAGCACCACCCGGGGGAGGCGAACCGGGGAGCTGTTTTTT
D gene: TRBD1; clone size: NA; V gene: TRBV9; J gene: TRBJ1-1; CDR3 protein: CASSVEGTGAGRAFF; CDR3 DNA: TGTGCCAGCAGCGTAGAGGGGACAGGGGCCGGAAGAGCTTTCTTT
D gene: TRBD2; clone size: NA; V gene: TRBV10-3; J gene: TRBJ2-7; CDR3 protein: CAISESSGDEQYF; CDR3 DNA: TGTGCCATCAGTGAGTCGAGCGGGGACGAGCAGTACTTC
D gene: NA; clone size: NA; V gene: TRBV4-1; J gene: TRBJ1-4; CDR3 protein: CASSQGSGVEKLFF; CDR3 DNA: TGCGCCAGCAGCCAAGGTTCAGGGGTTGAAAAACTGTTTTTT
D gene: NA; clone size: NA; V gene: TRBV5-1; J gene: TRBJ1-3; CDR3 protein: CASSLGQAGNTIYF; CDR3 DNA: TGCGCCAGCAGCTTGGGTCAGGCTGGAAACACCATATATTTT
D gene: TRBD1; clone size: few; V gene: TRBV6-5; J gene: TRBJ1-2; CDR3 protein: CASSRQGASYGYTF; CDR3 DNA: TGTGCCAGCAGCCGACAGGGGGCGTCGTATGGCTACACCTTC
D gene: NA; clone size: NA; V gene: TRBV6-5; J gene: TRBJ2-7; CDR3 protein: CASISGAGMSEQYF; CDR3 DNA: TGTGCCAGCATCTCGGGAGCAGGTATGTCGGAGCAGTACTTC
D gene: TRBD2; clone size: NA; V gene: TRBV6-6; J gene: TRBJ2-7; CDR3 protein: CASSYSLAGGSYEQYF; CDR3 DNA: TGTGCCAGCAGTTACTCGCTGGCGGGGGGCTCCTACGAGCAGTACTTC
D gene: NA; clone size: NA; V gene: TRBV30; J gene: TRBJ2-7; CDR3 protein: CAWTLRAGAYEQYF; CDR3 DNA: TGTGCCTGGACCCTTCGGGCAGGGGCCTACGAGCAGTACTTC
D gene: TRBD2; clone size: NA; V gene: TRBV7-6; J gene: TRBJ2-5; CDR3 protein: CASSTGGETQYF; CDR3 DNA: TGTGCCAGCAGTACGGGGGGGGAGACCCAGTACTTC
D gene: TRBD1; clone size: NA; V gene: TRBV28; J gene: TRBJ2-4; CDR3 protein: CASSPPGPDREYF; CDR3 DNA: TGTGCCAGCAGTCCCCCTGGCCCGGACAGGGAGTACTTC
D gene: TRBD2; clone size: NA; V gene: TRBV15; J gene: TRBJ2-7; CDR3 protein: CATSRAVSGSTDEQYF; CDR3 DNA: TGTGCCACCAGCAGGGCCGTGAGCGGGAGTACCGACGAGCAGTACTTC
D gene: NA; clone size: NA; V gene: TRBV19; J gene: TRBJ1-1; CDR3 protein: CASSSEGRTEAFF; CDR3 DNA: TGTGCCAGTAGTAGTGAGGGAAGGACTGAAGCTTTCTTT
D gene: TRBD1; clone size: NA; V gene: TRBV28; J gene: TRBJ1-3; CDR3 protein: CASSPGTGGSSGNTIYF; CDR3 DNA: TGTGCCAGCAGTCCTGGAACAGGGGGCTCATCTGGAAACACCATATATTTT